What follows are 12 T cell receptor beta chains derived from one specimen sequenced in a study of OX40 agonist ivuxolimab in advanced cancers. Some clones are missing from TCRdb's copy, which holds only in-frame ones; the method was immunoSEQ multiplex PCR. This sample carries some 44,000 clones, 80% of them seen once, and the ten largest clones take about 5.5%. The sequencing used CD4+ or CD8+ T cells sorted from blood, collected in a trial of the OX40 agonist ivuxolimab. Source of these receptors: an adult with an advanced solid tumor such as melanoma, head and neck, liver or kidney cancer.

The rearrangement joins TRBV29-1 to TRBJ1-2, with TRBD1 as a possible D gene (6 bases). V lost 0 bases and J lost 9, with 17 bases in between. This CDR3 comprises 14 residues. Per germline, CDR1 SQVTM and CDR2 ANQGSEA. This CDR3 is CSVEEGTLRGSYTF. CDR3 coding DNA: TGCAGCGTTGAAGAGGGGACACTCCGTGGGAGCTACACCTTC.

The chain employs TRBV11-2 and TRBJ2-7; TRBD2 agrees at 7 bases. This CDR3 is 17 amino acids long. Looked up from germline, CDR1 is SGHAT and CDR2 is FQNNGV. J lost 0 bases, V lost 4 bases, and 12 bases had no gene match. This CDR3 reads CASSSPPTSPYSYEQYF. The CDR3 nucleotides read TGTGCCAGCAGCTCCCCCCCGACTAGCCCATACTCCTACGAGCAGTACTTC.

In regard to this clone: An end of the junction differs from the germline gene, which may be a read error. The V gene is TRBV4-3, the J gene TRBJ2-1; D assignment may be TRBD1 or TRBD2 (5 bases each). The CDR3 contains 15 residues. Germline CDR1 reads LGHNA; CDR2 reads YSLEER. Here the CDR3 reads CASSQDGGSYNGQFF. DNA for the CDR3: TGCGCCAGCAGCCAAGATGGGGGATCCTACAATGGGCAGTTCTTC.

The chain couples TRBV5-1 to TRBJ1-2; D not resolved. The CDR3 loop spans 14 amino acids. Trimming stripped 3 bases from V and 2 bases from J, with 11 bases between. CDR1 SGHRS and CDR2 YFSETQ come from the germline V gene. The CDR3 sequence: CASSSTPGNYGYTF. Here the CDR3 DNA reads TGCGCCAGCAGCTCCACCCCGGGGAACTATGGCTACACCTTC. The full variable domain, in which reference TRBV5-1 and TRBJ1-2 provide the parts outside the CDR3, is KAGVTQTPRYLIKTRGQQVTLSCSPISGHRSVSWYQQTPGQGLQFLFEYFSETQRNKGNFPGRFSGRQFSNSRSEMNVSTLELGDSALYLCASSSTPGNYGYTFGSGTRLTVV.

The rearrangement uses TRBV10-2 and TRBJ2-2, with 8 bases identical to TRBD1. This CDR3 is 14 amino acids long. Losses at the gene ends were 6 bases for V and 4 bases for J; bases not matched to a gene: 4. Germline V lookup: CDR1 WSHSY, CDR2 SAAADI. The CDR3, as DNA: TGCGCCAGCAGGAACAGGGGGTCCACCGGGGAGCTGTTTTTT. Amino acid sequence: CASRNRGSTGELFF.

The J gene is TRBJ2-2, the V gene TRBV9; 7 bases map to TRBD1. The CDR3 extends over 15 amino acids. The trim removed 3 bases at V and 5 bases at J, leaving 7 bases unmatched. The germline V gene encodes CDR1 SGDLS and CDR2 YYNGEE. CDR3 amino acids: CASSGSQGRTGELFF. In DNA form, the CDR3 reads TGTGCCAGCAGCGGCTCACAGGGGCGGACCGGGGAGCTGTTTTTT.

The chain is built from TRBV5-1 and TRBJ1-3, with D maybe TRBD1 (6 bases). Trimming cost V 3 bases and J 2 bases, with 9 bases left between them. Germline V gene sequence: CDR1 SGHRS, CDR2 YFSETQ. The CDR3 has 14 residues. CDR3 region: CASSSQGTGNTIYF. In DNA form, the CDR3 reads TGCGCCAGCAGCTCACAGGGAACTGGAAACACCATATATTTT.

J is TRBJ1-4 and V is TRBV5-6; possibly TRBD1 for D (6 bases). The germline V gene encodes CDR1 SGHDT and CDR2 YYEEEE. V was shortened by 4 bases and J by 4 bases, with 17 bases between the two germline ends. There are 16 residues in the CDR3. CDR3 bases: TGTGCCAGCAGCCAGCTTAGGGGGGTGTTTAATGAAAAACTGTTTTTT. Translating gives CASSQLRGVFNEKLFF.

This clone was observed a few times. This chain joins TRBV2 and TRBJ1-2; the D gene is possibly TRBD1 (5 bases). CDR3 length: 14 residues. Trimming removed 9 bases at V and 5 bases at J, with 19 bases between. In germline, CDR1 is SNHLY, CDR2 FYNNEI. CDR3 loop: CASKTGGSMYGYTF. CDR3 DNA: TGTGCCAGTAAGACGGGGGGATCGATGTATGGCTACACCTTC.

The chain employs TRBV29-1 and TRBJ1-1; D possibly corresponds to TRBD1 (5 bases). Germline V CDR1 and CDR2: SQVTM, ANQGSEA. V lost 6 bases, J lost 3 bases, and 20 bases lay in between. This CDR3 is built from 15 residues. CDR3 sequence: CSVPPSSGGYTEAFF. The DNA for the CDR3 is TGCAGCGTCCCCCCGTCAAGCGGGGGGTACACTGAAGCTTTCTTT.

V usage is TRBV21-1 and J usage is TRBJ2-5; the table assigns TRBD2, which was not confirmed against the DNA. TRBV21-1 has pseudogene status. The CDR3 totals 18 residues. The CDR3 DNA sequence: TGTGCCAGCAGCGTCCGGACTAGCGGGCCGACTCTCCAAGAGACCCAGTACTTC. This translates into CASSVRTSGPTLQETQYF.

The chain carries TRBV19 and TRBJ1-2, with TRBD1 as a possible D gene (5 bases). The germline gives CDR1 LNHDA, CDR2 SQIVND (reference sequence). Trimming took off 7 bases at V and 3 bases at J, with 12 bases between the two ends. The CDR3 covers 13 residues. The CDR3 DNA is TGTGCCAGTAAGGGGATTACGGACTATGGCTACACCTTC. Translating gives CASKGITDYGYTF. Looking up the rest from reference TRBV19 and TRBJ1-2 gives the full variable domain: DGGITQSPKYLFRKEGQNVTLSCEQNLNHDAMYWYRQDPGQGLRLIYYSQIVNDFQKGDIAEGYSVSREKKESFPLTVTSAQKNPTAFYLCASKGITDYGYTFGSGTRLTVV.